A single sample is the source of the 2 T cell receptor beta chains below, sequenced in a study of blood T cells in healthy people across ages. Together with a sample-barcoded 5' primer, a J-beta primer mix was included in a second PCR lasting about 7 to 11 cycles. TCRdb re-called the 5' RACE reads with MiXCR, one entry per CDR3 protein. The table has 800,000 to 1,000,000 distinct CDR3 sequences, roughly 43% seen once. The sequenced material came from blood. The source of these receptors is a man in his thirties or forties in good health.

The chain joins TRBV12-3 or TRBV12-4 to TRBJ2-3; tentatively, D is TRBD2 (5 bases). V dropped 6 bases and J dropped 4 bases, with 8 bases sitting between them. The CDR3 has 12 residues. This CDR3 reads CASRRASDTQYF. In DNA form, the CDR3 reads TGTGCCAGCAGGAGGGCATCAGATACGCAGTATTTT.

The chain has TRBV27 and TRBJ2-1, with D hard to call. The CDR3 is 15 residues long. V was pared by 2 bases and J by 3 bases, with 11 bases between. The germline V gene encodes CDR1 MNHEY and CDR2 SMNVEV (reference sequence). Here the CDR3 DNA reads TGTGCCAGCAGTTTAAGTCTGTCGGGCTACAATGAGCAGTTCTTC. It yields the protein CASSLSLSGYNEQFF.